A selection of T cell receptor beta chains follows, all from one sample in a study of blood T cell repertoires in COVID-19. Using immunoSEQ multiplex PCR, the repertoire was profiled, and TCRdb retains in-frame clones only, with some absent. The table shows about 300,000 clones, with about 90% occurring only once. The sample consisted of peripheral blood. These receptors were obtained from a man between 18 and 35 years old with active or convalescent COVID-19. The CDR3 runs from the conserved cysteine through the conserved F or W. A D gene is named only where the DNA matches it firmly. Clone size is stated in some rows and not others, as once, few, many or a class when expanded.

cdr3_nt	cdr3_aa	d_call	cdr3_length	clone_size	v_call	j_call
TGCGCCAGCAGCTTGGGGGGCCTCATAGGAGATGAGCAGTTCTTC	CASSLGGLIGDEQFF	-	15	-	TRBV5-1	TRBJ2-1
TGCGCCAGCAGCCAAGCCGGGCGGGGGTCGAACACTGAAGCTTTCTTT	CASSQAGRGSNTEAFF	-	16	-	TRBV4-3	TRBJ1-1
TGTGCCAGCAGTTTTTTTGGGGGCGGGAACACTGAAGCTTTCTTT	CASSFFGGGNTEAFF	-	15	-	TRBV6-5	TRBJ1-1
TGTGCCAGCTCACCACAGGCAGGGGGAATCGCGAGCTCCTATAATTCACCCCTCCACTTT	CASSPQAGGIASSYNSPLHF	TRBD1	20	-	TRBV18	TRBJ1-6
TGTGCCAGCAGCTTGCCCGGGACAGCCGCTAACTATGGCTACACCTTC	CASSLPGTAANYGYTF	TRBD1	16	-	TRBV5-4	TRBJ1-2
TGTGCCAGCTTCTGGAGCACCTACAATGAGCAGTTCTTC	CASFWSTYNEQFF	-	13	-	TRBV18	TRBJ2-1
TGTGCCAGCAGCTTGGGTGGGGGACAGGGCCCAGGGGAGACCCAGTACTTC	CASSLGGGQGPGETQYF	TRBD1	17	-	TRBV5-5	TRBJ2-5
TGTGCCAGCAGCAGAGTATACGGTGGTCCGAGGACCGGGGAGCTGTTTTTT	CASSRVYGGPRTGELFF	-	17	once	TRBV5-5	TRBJ2-2
TGTGCCAGCAGCGTAGTGCCAGCAGATACGCAGTATTTT	CASSVVPADTQYF	-	13	-	TRBV9	TRBJ2-3
TGTGCCAGCAGCTTGTTTGGGGGGAGGGACGAGCAGTACTTC	CASSLFGGRDEQYF	TRBD2	14	-	TRBV5-4	TRBJ2-7
TGCAGTGCTAGTCGGGCTAGCGGGGGGGTCTACGAGCAGTACTTC	CSASRASGGVYEQYF	TRBD2	15	-	TRBV20-1	TRBJ2-7
TGTGCCAGCAGCAGACAGGACAGCCTCTACAATGAGCAGTTCTTC	CASSRQDSLYNEQFF	-	15	-	TRBV7-9	TRBJ2-1
TGTGCCAGCAGCCGAGGGGGGGGGCAAGGAAACACCATATATTTT	CASSRGGGQGNTIYF	-	15	-	TRBV3-1/TRBV3-2	TRBJ1-3
TGTGCCAGCAGCTCGATTAGCGGGAAATCAGATACGCAGTATTTT	CASSSISGKSDTQYF	TRBD2	15	-	TRBV7-3	TRBJ2-3
TGCGCCAGCAAGAATCTCGGACAGTGGATCAGGGGGGTTTACAATGAGCAGTTCTTC	CASKNLGQWIRGVYNEQFF	-	19	-	TRBV10-2	TRBJ2-1
TGCAGCGTTGAACTGGGTCAGGGGGCCCTCCACTTT	CSVELGQGALHF	TRBD1	12	-	TRBV29-1	TRBJ1-6
TGCGCCAGCAGCCAAGTGGGGGGCAATGAGCAGTTCTTC	CASSQVGGNEQFF	-	13	-	TRBV4-1	TRBJ2-1
TGTGCCAGCAGCTTAACTAGCGGGGGGGCCCCCGGGGAGCTGTTTTTT	CASSLTSGGAPGELFF	TRBD2	16	-	TRBV7-6	TRBJ2-2
TGTGCCAGCAGCCAAGATCGCTACTCCGAGCAGTACTTC	CASSQDRYSEQYF	-	13	-	TRBV3-1/TRBV3-2	TRBJ2-7
TGTGCCAGCAGTGGACGGGACAGTAAAACCTCTGGAAACACCATATATTTT	CASSGRDSKTSGNTIYF	TRBD1	17	many	TRBV6-1	TRBJ1-3
TGTGCCACCAGCAGAGACAGGGACTATGGCTACACCTTC	CATSRDRDYGYTF	-	13	once	TRBV15	TRBJ1-2
TGCAGCGTTGAGGCCGAACTAGCGGAGGACAATGAGCAGTTCTTC	CSVEAELAEDNEQFF	TRBD2	15	-	TRBV29-1	TRBJ2-1
TGTGCCATGAAGCAGGGGGCCAGTAATGAAAAACTGTTTTTT	CAMKQGASNEKLFF	TRBD1	14	-	TRBV2	TRBJ1-4
TGTGCCAGTAGTCCGGGACTCCTGATCTACGAGCAGTACTTC	CASSPGLLIYEQYF	-	14	-	TRBV19	TRBJ2-7